The 26 T cell receptor beta chains presented below share a single source sample, sequenced in a study of spatial heterogeneity in lung cancer. TCRdb re-called the 5' RACE reads with MiXCR, one entry per CDR3 protein. This table holds roughly 20,000 distinct CDR3 sequences, approximately 4.2% found once. Time point reported: sample taken at primary tumor resection. The sample was PBMCs, taken at surgery. Source of these receptors: a male donor with early-stage non-small cell lung cancer.

This clonotype was observed once. The chain carries TRBV27 and TRBJ2-7; 8 positions match TRBD1. This CDR3 has 17 residues. Germline lookup yields CDR1 MNHEY and CDR2 SMNVEV (reference sequence). V lost 2 bases to trimming and J lost 3 bases; unmatched junction nucleotides: 12. The CDR3 protein is CASSLVAFGDRSYEQYF. The CDR3, as DNA: TGTGCCAGCAGTTTAGTGGCTTTCGGGGACAGGAGCTACGAGCAGTACTTC.

The chain recombines TRBV5-1 with TRBJ1-1; a weak D match, TRBD1 (6 bases). CDR1 and CDR2 from the germline V gene are SGHRS and YFSETQ. With 0 bases removed from V and 0 bases from J, the gap between germline ends came to 9 bases. This CDR3 spans 15 amino acids. CDR3: CASSLAPGVNTEAFF. The CDR3 DNA is TGCGCCAGCAGCTTGGCCCCAGGGGTGAACACTGAAGCTTTCTTT.

This clonotype showed up just a few times. The J gene is TRBJ2-5, the V gene TRBV18; 8 nucleotides match TRBD1. The germline V gene encodes CDR1 KGHSH and CDR2 LQKENI. This CDR3 comprises 14 residues. The V gene end was trimmed by 6 bases and the J gene end by 1 base; junction bases not matched to a gene: 4. In DNA form, the CDR3 reads TGTGCCAGCTCTCGACAGGGGACCCAAGAGACCCAGTACTTC. This sequence encodes CASSRQGTQETQYF.

This clonotype was recorded many times. This chain uses TRBV2 with TRBJ1-1; no clear D gene. Germline V gives CDR1 SNHLY, CDR2 FYNNEI. This CDR3 contains 13 residues. The V gene lost 6 bases and the J gene lost 8 bases, with 16 bases spanning the gap. The CDR3 sequence: CASSYDKPLEAFF. The CDR3 bases are TGTGCCAGCAGCTACGACAAGCCCCTGGAAGCTTTCTTT. The full variable domain, completed using reference TRBV2 and TRBJ1-1, is EPEVTQTPSHQVTQMGQEVILRCVPISNHLYFYWYRQILGQKVEFLVSFYNNEISEKSEIFDDQFSVERPDGSNFTLKIRSTKLEDSAMYFCASSYDKPLEAFFGQGTRLTVV.

The chain is built from TRBV20-1 and TRBJ2-1, with TRBD2 matching 8 bases. Germline V gives CDR1 DFQATT, CDR2 SNEGSKA (reference sequence). This CDR3 comprises 11 residues. The trim removed 6 bases at V and 6 bases at J, leaving 1 base unmatched. In nucleotides, the CDR3 is TGCAGTGCCGGGGGGGGCAATGAGCAGTTCTTC. It specifies CSAGGGNEQFF.

This clonotype has a count of ten or more. The CDR3 loop reads CASSPDTDTQYF. The CDR3 DNA sequence: TGCGCCAGCAGCCCCGACACAGATACGCAGTATTTT. J is TRBJ2-3 and V is TRBV5-1; D gene uncertain. V lost 4 bases and J 2 bases, leaving 5 bases between the germline ends. The germline V gene encodes CDR1 SGHRS and CDR2 YFSETQ. This CDR3 contains 12 residues.

This clonotype has a handful of counts. The chain carries TRBV9 and TRBJ2-5; maybe TRBD1 (6 bases). The CDR3 totals 15 residues. CDR1 SGDLS and CDR2 YYNGEE come from the germline V gene. V was trimmed by 0 bases and J by 4 bases, leaving 13 bases between them. The CDR3 spells CASSVAQGSGETQYF. CDR3 bases: TGTGCCAGCAGCGTAGCCCAGGGGAGTGGAGAGACCCAGTACTTC. The full variable domain, with the rest looked up from reference TRBV9 and TRBJ2-5, is DSGVTQTPKHLITATGQRVTLRCSPRSGDLSVYWYQQSLDQGLQFLIQYYNGEERAKGNILERFSAQQFPDLHSELNLSSLELGDSALYFCASSVAQGSGETQYFGPGTRLLVL.

This clonotype appeared many times. The gene calls are TRBV18 and TRBJ2-7; D call uncertain. V was trimmed by 2 bases and J by 3 bases, leaving 14 bases between them. The germline V gene encodes CDR1 KGHSH and CDR2 LQKENI. The CDR3 is 15 residues long. Written as DNA, the CDR3 is TGTGCCAGCTCACCATTACCCGACGGAAACTACGAGCAGTACTTC. This codes for CASSPLPDGNYEQYF.

This clonotype was seen a few times. The chain couples TRBV14 to TRBJ1-2; TRBD1 matches at 9 bases. The CDR3 has 15 amino acids. Germline V lookup: CDR1 SGHDN, CDR2 FVKESK. Germline trimming cut 3 bases from V and 5 bases from J; bases unmatched to any gene: 7. This CDR3 is CASSQSQGAWYGYTF. The CDR3 DNA is TGTGCCAGCAGCCAGTCACAGGGGGCCTGGTATGGCTACACCTTC. The complete variable domain, with remaining parts taken from reference TRBV14 and TRBJ1-2, reads EAGVTQFPSHSVIEKGQTVTLRCDPISGHDNLYWYRRVMGKEIKFLLHFVKESKQDESGMPNNRFLAERTGGTYSTLKVQPAELEDSGVYFCASSQSQGAWYGYTFGSGTRLTVV.

This clonotype was counted a few times. The chain employs TRBV7-6 and TRBJ2-5; maybe TRBD2 (6 bases). Trimming took off 2 bases at V and 4 bases at J, with 14 bases between the two ends. The germline CDR1 and CDR2 sequences are SGHVS and FNYEAQ. This CDR3 comprises 15 residues. The CDR3 coding sequence is TGTGCCAGCAGCTTATTGGAGGGCGGAGGAGAGACCCAGTACTTC. Its protein is CASSLLEGGGETQYF. Supplemented by reference TRBV7-6 and TRBJ2-5, the full variable domain reads GAGVSQSPRYKVTKRGQDVALRCDPISGHVSLYWYRQALGQGPEFLTYFNYEAQQDKSGLPNDRFSAERPEGSISTLTIQRTEQRDSAMYRCASSLLEGGGETQYFGPGTRLLVL.

This clonotype appeared many times. This chain joins TRBV7-2 and TRBJ2-3; D is unresolved. CDR1 and CDR2 from the germline V gene are SGHTA and FQGNSA. The CDR3 sequence is 14 residues long. V lost 1 base and J 4 bases, leaving 9 bases between the germline ends. CDR3 coding DNA: TGTGCCAGCAGCTTAGAGGTGGTGGCAGATACGCAGTATTTT. Translated: CASSLEVVADTQYF. Together with reference TRBV7-2 and TRBJ2-3, the CDR3 gives the full variable domain: GAGVSQSPSNKVTEKGKDVELRCDPISGHTALYWYRQSLGQGLEFLIYFQGNSAPDKSGLPSDRFSAERTGGSVSTLTIQRTQQEDSAVYLCASSLEVVADTQYFGPGTRLTVL.

V and J are TRBV12-5 and TRBJ2-3; D uncertain. The CDR3 runs to 15 residues. Per germline, CDR1 LGHNT and CDR2 FRNRAP. The V end was cut by 8 bases, the J end by 3 bases, with 18 bases between. CDR3 residues: CASSKGMERTDTQYF. The DNA of the CDR3 is TGTGCTAGTAGCAAGGGAATGGAAAGGACAGATACGCAGTATTTT.

This clonotype was seen many times. The chain carries TRBV15 and TRBJ1-5, with D perhaps TRBD1 (5 bases). The CDR3 has 17 residues. With 0 bases removed from V and 5 bases from J, the gap between germline ends came to 17 bases. CDR1 is LNHNV and CDR2 is YYDKDF in the germline V gene (reference sequence). The CDR3 protein is CATSRENSTDRDQPQHF. CDR3 in DNA: TGTGCCACCAGCAGAGAGAATTCGACAGATCGGGATCAGCCCCAGCATTTT.

This clonotype came up many times. This sequence joins TRBV29-1 and TRBJ2-1; 12 nucleotides align to TRBD2. Germline values: CDR1 SQVTM, CDR2 ANQGSEA. Unmatched junction bases numbered 17, after V lost 5 bases and J lost 3 bases. The CDR3 totals 19 residues. This chain's CDR3 is CSVPKRTSGVTGGYNEQFF. The CDR3 DNA follows: TGCAGCGTTCCAAAACGGACTAGCGGGGTAACCGGGGGCTACAATGAGCAGTTCTTC.

The rearrangement links TRBV5-8 to TRBJ1-4, with TRBD1 matching over 9 bases. Losses at the gene ends were 5 bases for V and 3 bases for J; bases not matched to a gene: 5. CDR1 SGHTS and CDR2 YDEGEE come from the germline V gene. The CDR3 runs to 15 residues. The CDR3 loop is CASRRNRGPNEKLFF. The CDR3 nucleotides are TGTGCCAGCAGGCGAAACAGGGGGCCTAATGAAAAACTGTTTTTT.

At least ten counts were recorded for this clonotype. J is TRBJ2-3 and V is TRBV24-1; D is undetermined. V was trimmed by 3 bases and J by 0 bases, leaving 0 bases between them. This CDR3 region has 12 residues. The germline gives CDR1 KGHDR, CDR2 SFDVKD. CDR3 in DNA: TGTGCCACCAGTGATAGCACAGATACGCAGTATTTT. This gives the protein CATSDSTDTQYF.

This clonotype was recorded many times. The chain uses TRBV23-1 and TRBJ1-1; 7 bases match TRBD1. TRBV23-1 is identified as an open reading frame with a role that is uncertain. This CDR3 is 15 amino acids long. The V and J ends lost 7 bases and 3 bases, in that order; junction bases with no gene match: 11. The CDR3 nucleotides are TGCGCCAGCAATCCCGGGACAGAGACTTACACTGAAGCTTTCTTT. It yields the protein CASNPGTETYTEAFF.

This clonotype was counted at least ten times. The chain employs TRBV27 and TRBJ2-3, with unresolved D. There are 13 residues in the CDR3. CDR1 and CDR2 from the germline V gene are MNHEY and SMNVEV (reference sequence). With 7 bases removed from V and 0 bases from J, the gap between germline ends came to 8 bases. The CDR3 here is CASTRSSTDTQYF. The CDR3 region has the DNA TGTGCCAGCACTAGATCTAGCACAGATACGCAGTATTTT.

This clonotype showed up many times. The chain links TRBV3-2 to TRBJ2-2; the listed D gene, TRBD2, was not tested against the DNA. TRBV3-2 is reported as a pseudogene. CDR3 length equals 19 residues. The CDR3 DNA reads as TGTGCCAGCAGCCAAGATCATAGCGGGAGGGAAAAGAACACCGGGGAGCTGTTTTTT. It encodes CASSQDHSGREKNTGELFF.

This clonotype showed up many times. V and J are TRBV5-6 and TRBJ1-1; D possibly corresponds to TRBD1 (6 bases). CDR3 length: 12 residues. The germline gives CDR1 SGHDT, CDR2 YYEEEE. Trimming removed 2 bases from V and 10 bases from J, with 12 bases in between. The CDR3 DNA sequence: TGTGCCAGCAGCTTCAGTAGGGGGACAGCTTTCTTT. It translates to CASSFSRGTAFF.

V is TRBV7-2 and J is TRBJ2-5; D is undetermined. This CDR3 contains 14 residues. Trimming shortened V by 5 bases and J by 3 bases, and 13 bases separated the two germline ends. Germline V gene sequence: CDR1 SGHTA, CDR2 FQGNSA. In DNA form, the CDR3 reads TGTGCCAGCAGCCGTCGTGGGGTTAAAGAGACCCAGTACTTC. Translation gives CASSRRGVKETQYF.

In its sample, this clonotype is medium-sized. The junction does not match germline at one end; this may be a read error. The CDR3 DNA is TGTGCCAGCAGCCGGACGGGGGCAACTTATGAAAAACTGTTTTTT. It encodes CASSRTGATYEKLFF. This rearrangement joins TRBV5-4 to TRBJ1-4, with a tentative D call TRBD1 (6 bases). Germline CDR1 reads SGHNT; CDR2 reads YYREEE (reference sequence). This CDR3 has 15 residues.

This clonotype was recorded at least ten times. The chain uses TRBV20-1 and TRBJ2-4; the D is unclear. Germline lookup yields CDR1 DFQATT and CDR2 SNEGSKA (reference sequence). The CDR3 covers 14 residues. Trimming stripped 5 bases from V and 0 bases from J, with 11 bases between. CDR3 sequence: CSAANLVAKNIQYF. Written as DNA, the CDR3 is TGCAGTGCTGCAAATTTAGTAGCCAAAAACATTCAGTACTTC.

The sample holds a few counts of this clonotype. The chain joins TRBV6-5 to TRBJ1-1; the D is unclear. The ends were cut back, 5 bases at V and 2 bases at J, with 9 bases in the middle. Germline values: CDR1 MNHEY, CDR2 SVGAGI. The CDR3 consists of 13 residues. CDR3 protein: CASSHEINTEAFF. The CDR3 DNA reads TGTGCCAGCAGTCACGAGATTAACACTGAAGCTTTCTTT.

This clonotype was counted at least ten times. The chain has TRBV29-1 and TRBJ1-2; 9 nucleotides match TRBD1. V gave up 6 bases and J gave up 8 bases; unmatched junction bases: 7. CDR1 is SQVTM and CDR2 is ANQGSEA in the germline V gene. The CDR3 is 12 residues long. This CDR3 is CSVSGTGKGYTF. The DNA of the CDR3 is TGCAGCGTCTCCGGGACAGGGAAAGGCTACACCTTC.

Many counts were recorded for this clonotype. The chain recombines TRBV20-1 with TRBJ2-5, with D hard to call. Germline CDR1 is DFQATT and CDR2 is SNEGSKA (reference sequence). The CDR3 consists of 15 residues. V was clipped by 2 bases and J by 3 bases, with 16 bases between them. CDR3 sequence (DNA): TGCAGTGCTAGACGTCCCCTAACGAGAAAAGAGACCCAGTACTTC. This encodes CSARRPLTRKETQYF.